This TCR beta chain was identified in a study of T cells in Graves' hyperthyroidism and ophthalmopathy. Study-wide results and limits: Ophthalmopathy cases were set apart from stable hyperthyroidism by a 13 V-J model. Most clonotypes expanded in the thyroid (above 0.001) were also present in blood.

What was amplified from RNA transcripts were TCR beta CDR3 regions. First-round RT-PCR targeting the TCR CDR3 was performed with the HTBI primer set. TCRdb recomputed calls from the multiplex PCR reads with MiXCR, one row per CDR3 protein. The sample has about 610,000 distinct CDR3 sequences, 40% to 55% seen once. Patients aged 18 to 65 had newly diagnosed hyperthyroidism of under 2 months' duration. Diagnoses used clinical symptoms, serum thyroxine and TRAb, thyroid ultrasound and orbital computed tomography. The length of the CDR3 is 15 residues. The germline gives CDR1 DFQATT, CDR2 SNEGSKA (reference sequence). V lost 6 bases, J lost 1 base, and 2 bases stayed unmatched. This clonotype was counted a single time. Its antigen remains unknown.

The TCR comes from a woman aged 18-29 years with Graves' hyperthyroidism. The chain carries TRBV20-1 and TRBJ2-3; 15 positions agree with TRBD2. Sequenced input: peripheral blood or thyroid tissue (not recorded which). As DNA, the CDR3 is TGCAGTGCCCGGACTAGCGGGAGGGGCACAGATACGCAGTATTTT. The encoded protein is CSARTSGRGTDTQYF.